This T cell receptor beta chain was documented in a study of cytomegalovirus exposure and HLA in healthy donors. General study points: The classifier, whose performance was assessed in both the original and validation cohorts, reportedly diagnosed cytomegalovirus status with high specificity and sensitivity. For most subjects, TCR beta sequences were reported to predict HLA-A and HLA-B alleles with accuracy.

PCR employed 60 Vbeta and 13 Jbeta primers. Generated by immunoSEQ multiplex PCR, the TCRdb table keeps only in-frame clones and is missing some. There are about 100,000 clones in the sample; around 85% occur only once, and less than 5% lies in the top ten. V was shortened by 4 bases and J by 6 bases, with 13 bases between the two germline ends. CDR1 is LNHNV and CDR2 is YYDKDF in the germline V gene (reference sequence). This CDR3 is built from 13 residues. Remarks on this clone: Antigen: not known.

The TCR originated in a man aged 25-45 years in good health and CMV-seronegative. The specimen was PBMCs. The rearrangement links TRBV15 to TRBJ2-7; D not certain. CDR3 amino acids: CATSNLLRGEQYF. The CDR3 DNA reads as TGTGCCACCAGCAATTTGCTTCGAGGCGAGCAGTACTTC.